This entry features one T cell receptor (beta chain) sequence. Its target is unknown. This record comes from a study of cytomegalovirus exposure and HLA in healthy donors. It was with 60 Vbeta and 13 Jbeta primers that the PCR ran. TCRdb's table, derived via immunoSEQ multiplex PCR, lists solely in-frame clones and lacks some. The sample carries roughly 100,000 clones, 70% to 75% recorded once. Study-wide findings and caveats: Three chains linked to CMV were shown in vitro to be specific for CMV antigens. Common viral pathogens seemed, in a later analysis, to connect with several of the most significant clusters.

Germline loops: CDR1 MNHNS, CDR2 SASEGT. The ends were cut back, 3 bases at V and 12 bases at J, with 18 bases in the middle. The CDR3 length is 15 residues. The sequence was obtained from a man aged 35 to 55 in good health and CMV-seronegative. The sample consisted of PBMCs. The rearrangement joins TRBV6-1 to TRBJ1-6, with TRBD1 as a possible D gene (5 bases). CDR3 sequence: CASSELYWATGPLHF. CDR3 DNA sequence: TGTGCCAGCAGTGAGTTGTATTGGGCAACAGGACCCCTCCACTTT.